This T cell receptor beta chain was identified in a study of T-cell reconstitution after alpha-beta-depleted transplantation in children. CDR1 is MDHEN and CDR2 is SYDVKM in the germline V gene. This CDR3 contains 13 residues. Trimming shortened V by 5 bases and J by 1 base, and 9 bases separated the two germline ends. The authors prepared the TCRbeta library with unique molecular identifiers. TCRdb recomputed calls from the PCR reads with MiXCR, one row per CDR3 protein. The table records about 290,000 distinct CDR3 sequences, around a tenth of them present only once. Whole-study findings and limits: It was reported that alpha-beta T cells came from several hundred expanded graft clones (about two months after transplant). Surviving recipient T cells and thymic progenitors accounted for the high day-60 TCRbeta diversity observed in some patients. Counts and diversity of T cells one year after transplant came mostly from newly produced T cells.

This clonotype was seen many times. What it binds is not known. This chain links TRBV28 with TRBJ2-7; D perhaps matches TRBD1 (6 bases). The sequence was collected from a boy under two years old with acute myeloid leukemia, due to receive a stem cell transplant. The sequences come from PBMCs, collected before TCRalphabeta/CD19-depleted stem cell transplant. Here the CDR3 reads CASSEQGSYEQYF. DNA of the CDR3: TGTGCCAGCAGTGAACAGGGTTCCTACGAGCAGTACTTC.